These T cell receptor beta chains were read from a single sample in a study of blood T cell repertoires in COVID-19. Profiling relied on immunoSEQ multiplex PCR, and the TCRdb table lists in-frame clones only, not all of them. The data show fewer than 350,000 clones, approximately 85% seen once. The sequencing sample was made of peripheral blood. These receptors were collected from a human donor in a cohort sampled during active COVID-19. The CDR3 runs from the conserved cysteine through the conserved F or W. D genes are given only for firm matches. Clone size is given for some rows only: seen once, a few or many times, or a class if the clone is expanded.

J gene | V gene | D gene | clone size | CDR3 DNA | CDR3 protein
TRBJ2-1 | TRBV3-1/TRBV3-2 | NA | many | TGTGCCAGCAGCCAGCTCTTCAGGTTCTCCTACAATGAGCAGTTCTTC | CASSQLFRFSYNEQFF
TRBJ2-1 | TRBV5-1 | TRBD1 | NA | TGCGCCAGCAGCCCCCGGGACAGGGTCTACAATGAGCAGTTCTTC | CASSPRDRVYNEQFF
TRBJ2-1 | TRBV7-3 | TRBD2 | NA | TGTGCCAGCAGCTTATCGGGACTAGCCGCTGAGCAGTTCTTC | CASSLSGLAAEQFF
TRBJ2-1 | TRBV11-2 | NA | NA | TGTGCCAGCAGCTTAGGGGGGGGGCCCTACAATGAGCAGTTCTTC | CASSLGGGPYNEQFF
TRBJ2-1 | TRBV19 | TRBD1 | NA | TGTGCCAGTAGTATAGACCCGACAGGGGACCCCTACAATGAGCAGTTCTTC | CASSIDPTGDPYNEQFF
TRBJ1-1 | TRBV14 | NA | once | TGTGCCAGCAGCCCGGGGGTGAACACTGAAGCTTTCTTT | CASSPGVNTEAFF
TRBJ2-7 | TRBV9 | NA | NA | TGTGCCAGCGGGAAGGGCCAAGGGAGCTCCTACGAGCAGTACTTC | CASGKGQGSSYEQYF
TRBJ2-7 | TRBV11-2 | NA | once | TGTGCCAGCAGCTTTATTATTGACGAGCAGTACTTC | CASSFIIDEQYF
TRBJ1-3 | TRBV10-3 | TRBD1 | few | TGTGCCATCAGTATGACAGGGGGCAAGGGGAACACCATATATTTT | CAISMTGGKGNTIYF
TRBJ1-4 | TRBV29-1 | NA | many | TGCAGCGTTGGGTCTGGCGGGGAAAAACTGTTTTTT | CSVGSGGEKLFF
TRBJ2-5 | TRBV20-1 | NA | NA | TGCAGTGCTAGTCCGTCGGAGACCCAGTACTTC | CSASPSETQYF
TRBJ1-5 | TRBV14 | NA | NA | TGTGCCAGCAGCGCGGGACCCCTGGGGACCCAGCATTTT | CASSAGPLGTQHF
TRBJ2-3 | TRBV5-6 | TRBD2 | NA | TGTGCCAGCAGCTTCAACGGGGGGACCCGAGATACGCAGTATTTT | CASSFNGGTRDTQYF
TRBJ2-2 | TRBV10-2 | TRBD1 | NA | TGCGCCAGCAGTAGACAGGGGGGGAACACCGGGGAGCTGTTTTTT | CASSRQGGNTGELFF
TRBJ1-1 | TRBV4-1 | NA | NA | TGCGCCAGCAGCCAGGAAACAGCGAACACTGAAGCTTTCTTT | CASSQETANTEAFF
TRBJ1-5 | TRBV6-5 | TRBD1 | NA | TGTGCCAGCAGACGTGACAGGGCCCTGCTTCAGCCCCAGCATTTT | CASRRDRALLQPQHF
TRBJ2-7 | TRBV9 | TRBD2 | NA | TGTGCCAGCAGCGTAGCCGGGCGGGGGGCCTACGAGCAGTACTTC | CASSVAGRGAYEQYF
TRBJ2-7 | TRBV5-1 | NA | many | TGCGCCAGCAGCTTGGGTGATGGAGGCGAGCAGTACTTC | CASSLGDGGEQYF
TRBJ2-7 | TRBV3-1/TRBV3-2 | NA | NA | TGTGCCAGCAGCCATGGGGGGATCACCTACGAGCAGTACTTC | CASSHGGITYEQYF
TRBJ1-1 | TRBV6-5 | NA | once | TGTGCCAGCACATCGACAGGGAACACTGAAGCTTTCTTT | CASTSTGNTEAFF
TRBJ2-3 | TRBV24-1 | NA | NA | TGTGCCACCAGTGCTCGGGGGGATACGCAGTATTTT | CATSARGDTQYF
TRBJ1-5 | TRBV6-5 | NA | NA | TGTGCCAGCAGTCACAGGGATAATCAGCCCCAGCATTTT | CASSHRDNQPQHF
TRBJ2-1 | TRBV2 | TRBD2 | NA | TGTGCCAGCAGTGAACTGCCTAGCGGCTCGACTTACAATGAGCAGTTCTTC | CASSELPSGSTYNEQFF
TRBJ1-1 | TRBV5-6 | NA | NA | TGTGCCAGCAGCTTCGTGGCAGTCCACACTGAAGCTTTCTTT | CASSFVAVHTEAFF
TRBJ1-2 | TRBV20-1 | TRBD1 | NA | TGCAGTGCTGGTGGGACAGAGCCTAACTATGGCTACACCTTC | CSAGGTEPNYGYTF
TRBJ1-2 | TRBV9 | NA | NA | TGTGCCAGCAGCCCGTTGTTATATGGCTACACCTTC | CASSPLLYGYTF
TRBJ1-5 | TRBV4-1 | TRBD1 | NA | TGCGCCAGCAGCCAGGCGGGACAGAGCAATCAGCCCCAGCATTTT | CASSQAGQSNQPQHF
TRBJ2-1 | TRBV4-2 | TRBD2 | NA | TGTGCCAGCAGCCTTGTAGCGGGGGGGCATTACAATGAGCAGTTCTTC | CASSLVAGGHYNEQFF
TRBJ2-7 | TRBV6-2/TRBV6-3 | NA | few | TGTGCCAGCACCCCGAGGGGGGGAAGCAAATACGAGCAGTACTTC | CASTPRGGSKYEQYF
TRBJ1-2 | TRBV11-1 | NA | NA | TGTGCCAGCAGCCCCCACGGCTCCGGGGGAGTCTATGGCTACACCTTC | CASSPHGSGGVYGYTF
TRBJ1-6 | TRBV6-5 | NA | NA | TGTGCCAGCAGTTACAACCCCGGAGGCGGTTCACCCCTCCACTTT | CASSYNPGGGSPLHF
TRBJ1-6 | TRBV18 | NA | NA | TGTGCCAGCTCCCCAGGGGCCGCCGGATCACCCCTCCACTTT | CASSPGAAGSPLHF